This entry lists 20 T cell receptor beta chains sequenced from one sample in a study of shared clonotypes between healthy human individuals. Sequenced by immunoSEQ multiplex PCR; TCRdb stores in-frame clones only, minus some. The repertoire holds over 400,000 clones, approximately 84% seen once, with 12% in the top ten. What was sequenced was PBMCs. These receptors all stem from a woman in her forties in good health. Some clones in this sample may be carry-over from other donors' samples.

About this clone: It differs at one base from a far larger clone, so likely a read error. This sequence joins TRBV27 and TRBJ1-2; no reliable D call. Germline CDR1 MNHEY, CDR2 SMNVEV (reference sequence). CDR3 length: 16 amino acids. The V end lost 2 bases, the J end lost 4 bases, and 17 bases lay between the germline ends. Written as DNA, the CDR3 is TGTGCCAGCAGTTTAAACTGGTACGGGAGGGCCTATGGCTACACCTTC. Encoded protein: CASSLNWYGRAYGYTF.

CDR3 protein: CATSSGQGSRTEAFF. The CDR3 DNA follows: TGTGCCACCAGCAGTGGACAGGGTAGTCGTACTGAAGCTTTCTTT. The chain has TRBV15 and TRBJ1-1, with TRBD1 matching 8 bases. CDR1 and CDR2 from the germline V gene are LNHNV and YYDKDF (reference sequence). The ends lost 3 bases at V and 5 bases at J; junction bases unmatched: 8. The CDR3 runs 15 residues.

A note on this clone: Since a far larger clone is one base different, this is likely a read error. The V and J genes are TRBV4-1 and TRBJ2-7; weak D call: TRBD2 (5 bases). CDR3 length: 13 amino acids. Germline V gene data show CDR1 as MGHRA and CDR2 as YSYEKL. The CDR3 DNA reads TGCGCCATCAGCCAACTAGTGGGGTACGAGCAGTACTTC. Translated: CAISQLVGYEQYF.

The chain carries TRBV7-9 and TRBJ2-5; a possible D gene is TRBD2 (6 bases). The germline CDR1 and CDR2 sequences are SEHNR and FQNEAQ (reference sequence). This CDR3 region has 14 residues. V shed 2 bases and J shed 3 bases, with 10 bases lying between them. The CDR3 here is CASSLRLDEETQYF. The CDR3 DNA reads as TGTGCCAGCAGCTTACGACTAGACGAAGAGACCCAGTACTTC.

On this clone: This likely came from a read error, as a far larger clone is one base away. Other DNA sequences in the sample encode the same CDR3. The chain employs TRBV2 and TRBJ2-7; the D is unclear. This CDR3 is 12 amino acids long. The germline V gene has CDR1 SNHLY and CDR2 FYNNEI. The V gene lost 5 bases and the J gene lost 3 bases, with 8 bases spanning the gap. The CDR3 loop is CASSYTDYEQYF. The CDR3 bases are TGTGCCAGCAGTTATACAGACTACGAGCAGTACTTC.

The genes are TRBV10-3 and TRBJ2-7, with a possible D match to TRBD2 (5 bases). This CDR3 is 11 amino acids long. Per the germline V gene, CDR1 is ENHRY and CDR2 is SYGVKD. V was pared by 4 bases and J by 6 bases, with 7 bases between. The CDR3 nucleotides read TGTGCCATCAGTGTAACTAGCGAGCAGTACTTC. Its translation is CAISVTSEQYF.

The CDR3 spells CASSLVGGGEKLFF. Written as DNA, the CDR3 is TGTGCCAGCAGCTTAGTTGGGGGCGGGGAAAAACTGTTTTTT. The J gene is TRBJ1-4, the V gene TRBV7-6, with D possibly TRBD1 on 6 matching bases. Per the germline V gene, CDR1 is SGHVS and CDR2 is FNYEAQ. Trimming shortened V by 1 base and J by 8 bases, and 11 bases separated the two germline ends. The CDR3 sequence is 14 residues long.

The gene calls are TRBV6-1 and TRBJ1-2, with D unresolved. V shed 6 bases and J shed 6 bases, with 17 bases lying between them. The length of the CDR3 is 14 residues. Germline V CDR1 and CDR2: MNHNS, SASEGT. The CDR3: CASSLVRAEDGYTF. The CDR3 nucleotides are TGTGCCAGCAGCCTCGTTCGGGCAGAGGATGGCTACACCTTC.

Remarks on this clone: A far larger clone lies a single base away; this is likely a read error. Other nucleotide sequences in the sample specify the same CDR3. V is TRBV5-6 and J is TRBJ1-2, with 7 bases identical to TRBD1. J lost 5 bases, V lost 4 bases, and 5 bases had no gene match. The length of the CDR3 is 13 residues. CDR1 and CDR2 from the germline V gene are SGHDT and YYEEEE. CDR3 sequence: CASSPGQNYGYTF. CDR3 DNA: TGTGCCAGCAGCCCGGGACAGAATTATGGCTACACCTTC.

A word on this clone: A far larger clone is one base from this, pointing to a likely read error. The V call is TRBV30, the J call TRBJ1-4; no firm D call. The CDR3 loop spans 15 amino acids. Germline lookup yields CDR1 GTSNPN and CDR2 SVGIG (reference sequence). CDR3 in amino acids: CTWSVLGGTNEKLFF. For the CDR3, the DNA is TGTACCTGGAGTGTACTGGGCGGGACTAATGAAAAACTGTTTTTT.

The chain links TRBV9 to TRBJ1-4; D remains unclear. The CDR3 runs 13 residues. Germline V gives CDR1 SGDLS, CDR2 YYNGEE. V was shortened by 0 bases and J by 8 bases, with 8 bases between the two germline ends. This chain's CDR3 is CASSVAPQEKLFF. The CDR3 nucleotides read TGTGCCAGCAGCGTAGCCCCGCAAGAAAAACTGTTTTTT.

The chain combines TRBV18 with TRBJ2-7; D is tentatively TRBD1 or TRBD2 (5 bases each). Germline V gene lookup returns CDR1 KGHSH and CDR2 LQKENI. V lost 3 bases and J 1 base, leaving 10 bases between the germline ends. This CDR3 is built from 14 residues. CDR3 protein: CASSPVGTSYEQYF. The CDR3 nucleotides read TGTGCCAGCTCACCCGTTGGGACGTCCTACGAGCAGTACTTC.

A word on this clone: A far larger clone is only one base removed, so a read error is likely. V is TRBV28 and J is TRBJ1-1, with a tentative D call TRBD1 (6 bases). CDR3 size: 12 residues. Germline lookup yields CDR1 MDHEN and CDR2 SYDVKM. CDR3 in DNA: TGTGCCAGTAGGTCAGGGGTAACTGAAGCTTCCTTT. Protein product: CASRSGVTEASF.

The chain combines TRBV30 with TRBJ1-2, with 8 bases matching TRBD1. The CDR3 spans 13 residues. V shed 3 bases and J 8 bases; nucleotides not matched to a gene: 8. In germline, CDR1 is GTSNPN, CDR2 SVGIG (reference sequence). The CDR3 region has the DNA TGTGCCTGGAGGGAACTTCCAGGGGGCGGCTACACCTTC. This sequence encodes CAWRELPGGGYTF.

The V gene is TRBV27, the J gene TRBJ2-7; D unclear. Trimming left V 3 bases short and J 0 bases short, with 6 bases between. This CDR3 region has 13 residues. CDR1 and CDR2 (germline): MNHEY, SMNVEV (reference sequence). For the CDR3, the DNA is TGTGCCAGCAGTTTGTCCATCTCCTACGAGCAGTACTTC. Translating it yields CASSLSISYEQYF.

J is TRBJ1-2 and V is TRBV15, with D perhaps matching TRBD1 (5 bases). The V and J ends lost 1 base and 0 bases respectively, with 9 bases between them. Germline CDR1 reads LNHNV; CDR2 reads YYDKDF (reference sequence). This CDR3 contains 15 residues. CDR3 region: CATSRGDGSNYGYTF. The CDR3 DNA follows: TGTGCCACCAGCAGAGGGGACGGGTCTAACTATGGCTACACCTTC.

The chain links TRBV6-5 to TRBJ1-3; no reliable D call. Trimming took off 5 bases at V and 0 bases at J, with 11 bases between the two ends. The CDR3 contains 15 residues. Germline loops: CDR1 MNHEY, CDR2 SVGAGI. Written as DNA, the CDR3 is TGTGCCAGCAGTCCCCTCGTACGCTCTGGAAACACCATATATTTT. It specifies CASSPLVRSGNTIYF.

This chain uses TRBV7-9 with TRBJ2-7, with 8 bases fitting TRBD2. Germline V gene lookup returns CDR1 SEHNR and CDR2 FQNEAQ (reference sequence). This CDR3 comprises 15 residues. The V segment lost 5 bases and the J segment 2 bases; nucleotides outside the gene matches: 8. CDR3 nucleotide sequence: TGTGCCAGCAGCACCGCGGGAGGCCGGGCCTACGAGCAGTACTTC. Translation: CASSTAGGRAYEQYF.

The CDR3 spells CASSGTGSSYEQYF. As DNA, the CDR3 is TGTGCCAGCAGTGGGACAGGGAGCTCCTACGAGCAGTACTTC. The chain carries TRBV6-5 and TRBJ2-7, with 9 bases identical to TRBD1. Germline V gene sequence: CDR1 MNHEY, CDR2 SVGAGI. The CDR3 contains 14 residues. The trim removed 5 bases at V and 0 bases at J, leaving 2 bases unmatched.

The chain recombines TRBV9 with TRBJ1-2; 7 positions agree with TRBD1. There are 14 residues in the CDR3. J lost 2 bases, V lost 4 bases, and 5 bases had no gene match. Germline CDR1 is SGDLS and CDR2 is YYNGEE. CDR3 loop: CASSFRDRNYGYTF. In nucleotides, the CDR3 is TGTGCCAGCAGCTTCCGGGACAGAAACTATGGCTACACCTTC.